The clone carrying this T cell receptor (gamma chain) was observed a handful of times. As yet, its antigen is unknown. This sample is part of a study of Vδ1+ human thymocytes. Study outcomes and limitations: In the thymus, TRG and TRD repertoires looked highly polyclonal with Gaussian CDR3 lengths. Roughly 22% of thymic delta-chain sequences were Vdelta2, with few Vdelta3, unlike blood Vdelta1+ controls.

Alphabeta T cells were depleted, then CD3+ Vdelta1+ Vdelta2- thymocytes were FACS-sorted. Sequences come from RNA converted to cDNA by reverse transcription. The CDR3 regions were amplified by multiplex PCR from V-gene primers to a constant-region primer. TCRdb re-called the multiplex PCR reads with CATT. The sample shows about 36,000 gamma-chain clones, around 21% of them seen only once. The CDR3 totals 15 residues. V dropped 5 bases and J dropped 0; count of bases not matched to a gene: 10. The germline CDR1 and CDR2 sequences are EGSNGY and YDSYNSKV. The chain employs TRGV2 and TRGJ1 or TRGJ2. Sequenced sample: Vdelta1+ gamma-delta thymocytes from the thymus. Regarding subset: FACS-sorted CD3+ TCRalphabeta- TCRVdelta1+ TCRVdelta2- thymocytes. This clonotype was obtained from a girl in the first two years of life who had congenital heart surgery. CDR3 sequence reads: CATWARDQNYYKKLF. As DNA, the CDR3 is TGTGCCACCTGGGCCCGCGACCAGAATTATTATAAGAAACTCTTT.